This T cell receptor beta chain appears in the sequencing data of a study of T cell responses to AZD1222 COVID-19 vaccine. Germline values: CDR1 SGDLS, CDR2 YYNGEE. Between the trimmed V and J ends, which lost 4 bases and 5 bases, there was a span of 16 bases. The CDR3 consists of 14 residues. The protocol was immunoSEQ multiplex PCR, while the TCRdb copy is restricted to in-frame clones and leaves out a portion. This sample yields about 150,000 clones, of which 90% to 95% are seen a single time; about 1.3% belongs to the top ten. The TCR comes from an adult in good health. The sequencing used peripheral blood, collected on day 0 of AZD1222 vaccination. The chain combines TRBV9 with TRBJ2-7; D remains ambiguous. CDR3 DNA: TGTGCCAGCAGCTCTCCAAGGGTCCCCAACGAGCAGTACTTC. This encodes CASSSPRVPNEQYF.